This TCR beta chain was sequenced for a study of neurological immune-mediated disorders. In its sample, this clonotype was seen many times. Its antigen is not known. Every sequencing run gave over 190 million TCR-beta sequences, taken from 15-18 subjects. One entry per CDR3 protein results from TCRdb running MiXCR on the 5' RACE reads. The sample consists of about 33,000 distinct CDR3 sequences, 1.5% of them appearing once. V gave up 6 bases and J gave up 5 bases, with 8 bases separating them. CDR3 length equals 11 residues. CDR1 and CDR2 from the germline V gene are ENHRY and SYGVKD. Whole-study results and caveats: None of the CDR3 amino acid sequences found in expanded clones was shared across subjects. This suggests that the TCR-beta repertoires were private in all groups.

The chain uses TRBV10-3 and TRBJ2-7; D unresolved. The sequenced sample was PBMCs. This clonotype was obtained from a woman under 40 with multiple sclerosis. The CDR3 sequence is CAIRLGNEQYF. In DNA, the CDR3 is TGTGCCATCAGATTGGGCAACGAGCAGTACTTC.